These 17 T cell receptor beta chains originate from one sample sequenced in a study of T cell responses to AZD1222 COVID-19 vaccine. TCRdb keeps only in-frame clones here, not all; method: immunoSEQ multiplex PCR. The top ten hold 13% of the sample, which has approximately 120,000 clones, 88% seen once. Sample: peripheral blood, taken on day 0 of MenACWY control vaccination. The receptor set was obtained from an adult in good health.

This chain joins TRBV7-2 and TRBJ1-4; TRBD1 might be the D (6 bases). V dropped 3 bases and J dropped 7 bases, with 15 bases sitting between them. This CDR3 is built from 15 residues. Germline CDR1 is SGHTA and CDR2 is FQGNSA. In DNA, the CDR3 is TGTGCCAGCAGCTTTGACGCAGGGGAGGGTGAAAAACTGTTTTTT. It translates to CASSFDAGEGEKLFF.

This clone appeared a single time. The V and J genes are TRBV11-3 and TRBJ2-2, with D hard to call. The CDR3 contains 15 residues. The ends were cut back, 7 bases at V and 0 bases at J, with 12 bases in the middle. The germline CDR1 and CDR2 sequences are SGHNT and YENEEA. The CDR3 coding sequence is TGTGCCAGCACCCAAGGAGTTTCGAACACCGGGGAGCTGTTTTTT. Translating gives CASTQGVSNTGELFF.

The CDR3 here is CAISEGQGPYNEQFF. As DNA, the CDR3 is TGTGCCATCAGTGAAGGACAGGGACCGTACAATGAGCAGTTCTTC. The chain is built from TRBV10-3 and TRBJ2-1; 8 bases align to TRBD1. The CDR3 is made up of 15 amino acids. CDR1 and CDR2 from the germline V gene are ENHRY and SYGVKD. V gave up 3 bases and J gave up 4 bases; unmatched junction bases: 5.

This chain joins TRBV29-1 and TRBJ2-7; D might be TRBD1 (6 bases). The CDR3 is 12 amino acids. The germline V gene has CDR1 SQVTM and CDR2 ANQGSEA. Trimming left V 7 bases short and J 3 bases short, with 13 bases between. CDR3 loop: CSAGEGDYEQYF. As DNA, the CDR3 is TGCAGCGCAGGAGAGGGGGACTACGAGCAGTACTTC.

The V call is TRBV4-2, the J call TRBJ2-3; either TRBD1 or TRBD2 may fit D (6 bases each). Per the germline V gene, CDR1 is LGHNA and CDR2 is YNFKEQ. The CDR3 is 16 residues long. V was pared by 1 base and J by 4 bases, with 15 bases between. CDR3 nucleotide sequence: TGTGCCAGCAGCCAAGCTGATAGGGGGGCGGCAGATACGCAGTATTTT. This codes for CASSQADRGAADTQYF.

The chain combines TRBV15 with TRBJ1-6, with D unclear. V was clipped by 1 base and J by 6 bases, with 16 bases between them. CDR1 is LNHNV, CDR2 YYDKDF, per germline (reference sequence). This CDR3 comprises 17 residues. The CDR3 sequence: CATSRGTLGEFNSPLHF. The CDR3 nucleotides are TGTGCCACCAGCAGAGGGACGCTTGGGGAGTTTAATTCACCCCTCCACTTT. Drawing the rest from reference TRBV15 and TRBJ1-6, the complete variable domain is DAMVIQNPRYQVTQFGKPVTLSCSQTLNHNVMYWYQQKSSQAPKLLFHYYDKDFNNEADTPDNFQSRRPNTSFCFLDIRSPGLGDTAMYLCATSRGTLGEFNSPLHFGNGTRLTVT.

This chain joins TRBV5-8 and TRBJ2-7, with 10 bases lining up with TRBD2. CDR1 and CDR2 (germline): SGHTS, YDEGEE. V gave up 0 bases and J gave up 4 bases; unmatched junction bases: 4. This CDR3 region has 15 residues. The CDR3 region has the DNA TGTGCCAGCAGCTTGGGAAATAGCGGGAGGTACGAGCAGTACTTC. It codes for CASSLGNSGRYEQYF.

The chain is built from TRBV7-2 and TRBJ2-7; D unresolved. Trimming took 6 bases from V and 5 from J, leaving 20 bases between them. The CDR3 is 15 amino acids. Germline V gene data show CDR1 as SGHTA and CDR2 as FQGNSA. The CDR3 region is CASRFSKVSVDEQYF. Here the CDR3 DNA reads TGTGCCAGCAGGTTTTCTAAGGTCTCCGTGGACGAGCAGTACTTC.

The V and J genes are TRBV23-1 and TRBJ1-3; D is unclear. TRBV23-1 is marked as an open reading frame, function uncertain. The CDR3 runs to 20 residues. Trimming took off 2 bases at V and 0 bases at J, with 23 bases between the two ends. CDR3 protein: CASSQLVGPWKLGSGNTIYF. As DNA, the CDR3 is TGCGCCAGCAGTCAACTCGTCGGGCCCTGGAAGCTAGGCTCTGGAAACACCATATATTTT.

V and J are TRBV4-3 and TRBJ1-5; D is undetermined. Germline-derived CDR1 and CDR2 are LGHNA and YSLEER. The CDR3 runs to 15 residues. V was cut by 2 bases and J by 0 bases, with 8 bases left in between. The DNA of the CDR3 is TGCGCCAGCAGCCAAAATCCGAATAGCAATCAGCCCCAGCATTTT. Its protein is CASSQNPNSNQPQHF.

The gene calls are TRBV27 and TRBJ2-3, with TRBD1 matching 12 bases. This CDR3 has 18 residues. Trimming at V came to 2 bases and at J to 2 bases, leaving 8 bases not matched to a gene. The V gene's germline CDR1 is MNHEY and CDR2 SMNVEV (reference sequence). The CDR3 here is CASSLRDRGRGVTDTQYF. CDR3 coding DNA: TGTGCCAGCAGTTTAAGGGACAGGGGGCGTGGGGTCACAGATACGCAGTATTTT.

This chain uses TRBV4-1 with TRBJ1-2, with D hard to call. This CDR3 contains 14 residues. Germline V gene sequence: CDR1 MGHRA, CDR2 YSYEKL. V lost 1 base, J lost 4 bases, and 10 bases lay in between. The CDR3, as DNA: TGCGCCAGCAGCCAAGGGGAGCTAACCTATGGCTACACCTTC. Its protein product is CASSQGELTYGYTF.

The V call is TRBV7-3, the J call TRBJ2-1, with 10 positions matching TRBD1. From germline, CDR1 is SGHTA and CDR2 FQGTGA. V dropped 5 bases and J dropped 7; count of bases not matched to a gene: 14. The CDR3 loop spans 17 amino acids. For the CDR3, the DNA is TGTGCCAGCAGCCCGGTTTCTTCCGGGACAGGGGTGAATGAGCAGTTCTTC. Protein: CASSPVSSGTGVNEQFF.

The table lists this clone with a few counts. The CDR3 is CASSPPGTVNTEAFF. CDR3 sequence (DNA): TGTGCCAGCAGTCCTCCCGGGACAGTGAACACTGAAGCTTTCTTT. The chain has TRBV28 and TRBJ1-1; 7 bases are shared with TRBD1. Germline CDR1 reads MDHEN; CDR2 reads SYDVKM. Trimming cost V 5 bases and J 0 bases; bases outside gene matches: 6. There are 15 residues in the CDR3.

The chain is built from TRBV4-1 and TRBJ2-1, with TRBD2 identical over 7 bases. The CDR3 has 16 residues. Germline trimming cut 4 bases from V and 9 bases from J; bases unmatched to any gene: 15. Germline CDR1 reads MGHRA; CDR2 reads YSYEKL. The chain's CDR3 is CASSREAGPVRGEQFF. The DNA for the CDR3 is TGCGCCAGCAGCCGAGAAGCGGGGCCAGTACGGGGTGAGCAGTTCTTC.

V usage is TRBV7-9 and J usage is TRBJ1-5, with TRBD1 as a possible D gene (5 bases). This CDR3 has 15 amino acids. Germline V gene sequence: CDR1 SEHNR, CDR2 FQNEAQ (reference sequence). The germline V and J ends were trimmed by 4 bases and 3 bases, with 13 bases remaining between them. CDR3: CASSSSMGPNQPQHF. Here the CDR3 DNA reads TGTGCCAGCAGCTCATCAATGGGACCCAATCAGCCCCAGCATTTT.

This chain connects TRBV5-1 to TRBJ1-4; 10 positions match TRBD1. V lost 4 bases, J lost 6 bases, and 3 bases stayed unmatched. CDR3 length equals 14 residues. Germline assignment: CDR1 SGHRS and CDR2 YFSETQ. In DNA form, the CDR3 reads TGCGCCAGCAGCCACGGGACAGGGGATGAAAAACTGTTTTTT. This translates into CASSHGTGDEKLFF.